Described below is a single TCR beta chain sequence and its context. The antigen remains undetermined. Time point indicated: sample taken at primary tumor resection. V lost 0 bases to trimming and J lost 4 bases; unmatched junction nucleotides: 4. Germline V gene lookup returns CDR1 SQVTM and CDR2 ANQGSEA. This CDR3 comprises 15 residues. The data were taken from a study of spatial heterogeneity in lung cancer. Study summary: Fewer alpha-chain than beta-chain sequences were consistently detected. Broader study findings: Mutation counts in tumors were tracked by counts of expanded intratumoral alpha and beta TCRs.

TCRdb reprocessed the 5' RACE reads with MiXCR, giving one entry per CDR3 protein. The sample lists several thousand distinct CDR3 sequences, 5% to 6.5% occurring once. The starting material was lung tumor tissue, obtained at surgery. The receptor was isolated from a male donor with early-stage non-small cell lung cancer. This sequence joins TRBV29-1 and TRBJ1-2, with 11 positions matching TRBD1. CDR3 nucleotide sequence: TGCAGCGTTGAAGATTGGGACAGGGGGGCCTATGGCTACACCTTC. This translates into CSVEDWDRGAYGYTF.